The present T cell receptor (beta chain) was sequenced within a study of identical twins. Study-level results: Within beta out-of-frame sequences, the excess sharing observed between twins was weaker.

Template switching added a universal primer binding site, and final cDNA carried unique molecular identifiers. One entry per CDR3 protein results from TCRdb running MiXCR on the 5' RACE reads. This sample has some 500,000 distinct CDR3 sequences, with just under 10% found just once. This clonotype was detected many times. Its antigen is undetermined. This same sample was also part of a study on yellow fever vaccine responses in identical twins.

Specimen: PBMCs. The clonotype originates from a young woman in good health.

DNA for the CDR3: TGTGCCATCAGTGGGCAGTTGGGAGAGACCCAGTACTTC. This sequence encodes CAISGQLGETQYF. The chain links TRBV10-3 to TRBJ2-5; D gene unclear. Trimming pared 4 bases from V and 4 bases from J, leaving 10 bases between. The germline gives CDR1 ENHRY, CDR2 SYGVKD. CDR3 length: 13 amino acids.